The rows below give T cell receptor beta chains drawn from one sample of a study of cytomegalovirus exposure and HLA in healthy donors. Assay: immunoSEQ multiplex PCR; the TCRdb copy retains only in-frame clones and omits some. The table includes about 140,000 clones, about 84% detected once. Material: PBMCs. The source is a woman under 30 in good health and CMV-seropositive. The CDR3 runs from the conserved cysteine through the conserved F or W. The D gene is left open where the match is weak. The size entry is marked missing in some rows and otherwise reads once, few, many or a size class.

DNA: TGTGCCAGCACGACAGGGAGTCAGCCCCAGCATTTT; CDR3: CASTTGSQPQHF; V: TRBV18; length: 12; J: TRBJ1-5; size: -; D: TRBD1
DNA: TGTGCCAGCAGTTACTCACGGGAAAACATTCAGTACTTC; CDR3: CASSYSRENIQYF; V: TRBV6-5; length: 13; J: TRBJ2-4; size: -; D: -
DNA: TGTGCCAGCAGCTTAGGGAGGGGGCTCGGGGGCTACACCTTC; CDR3: CASSLGRGLGGYTF; V: TRBV7-9; length: 14; J: TRBJ1-2; size: -; D: TRBD1
DNA: TGCGCCAGCAGCCCGGGAAGGGCCAATGAGCAGTTCTTC; CDR3: CASSPGRANEQFF; V: TRBV10-1; length: 13; J: TRBJ2-1; size: -; D: -
DNA: TGTGCCAGCAGTGAAAGGGTTCGTCGGGTATCAATTGAACTAGGCTATAATTCACCCCTCCACTTT; CDR3: CASSERVRRVSIELGYNSPLHF; V: TRBV2; length: 22; J: TRBJ1-6; size: -; D: -
DNA: TGCGCCAGCAGCTTGGAAGTCAGATCCTACGAGCAGTACTTC; CDR3: CASSLEVRSYEQYF; V: TRBV5-1; length: 14; J: TRBJ2-7; size: once; D: -
DNA: TGTGCCAGCAGCTCGCCTAGCGGGGGGGTAGCCAAAAACATTCAGTACTTC; CDR3: CASSSPSGGVAKNIQYF; V: TRBV7-2; length: 17; J: TRBJ2-4; size: -; D: TRBD2
DNA: TGTGCAAGTCGCCGAGACGAGAGCGGGTGGTCGATTGAAACAGATACGCAGTATTTT; CDR3: CASRRDESGWSIETDTQYF; V: TRBV12-2; length: 19; J: TRBJ2-3; size: -; D: -
DNA: TGTGCCAGCAGCTTAACCGAGCGACAGGGCAATGAGCAGTTCTTC; CDR3: CASSLTERQGNEQFF; V: TRBV7-6; length: 15; J: TRBJ2-1; size: -; D: TRBD1
DNA: TGTGCCTGGATTCTTTCTTCCCTGAACACTGAAGCTTTCTTT; CDR3: CAWILSSLNTEAFF; V: TRBV30; length: 14; J: TRBJ1-1; size: -; D: -
DNA: TGTGCCAGCAGCCAGGGGCCTAGAGATACGCAGTATTTT; CDR3: CASSQGPRDTQYF; V: TRBV11-3; length: 13; J: TRBJ2-3; size: -; D: -
DNA: TGTGCCAGCTCACCACTAGCGAGGGTTGGACAAAAACTGTTTTTT; CDR3: CASSPLARVGQKLFF; V: TRBV18; length: 15; J: TRBJ1-4; size: -; D: -
DNA: TGTGCCTGGAGTGGCGACCGGGGGGCAAGGGGCGAGCAGTACTTC; CDR3: CAWSGDRGARGEQYF; V: TRBV30; length: 15; J: TRBJ2-7; size: once; D: -
DNA: TGTGCCTCACCCCGAGGGAATAATGAAAAACTGTTTTTT; CDR3: CASPRGNNEKLFF; V: TRBV30; length: 13; J: TRBJ1-4; size: -; D: -
DNA: TGTGCCAGCAGTGAACACCCGGACAGTTTCAGCGGGGAGCTGTTTTTT; CDR3: CASSEHPDSFSGELFF; V: TRBV6-1; length: 16; J: TRBJ2-2; size: -; D: -
DNA: TGTGCCAGCAGCGTAGACAGGGGGCGCGGGGAGACCCAGTACTTC; CDR3: CASSVDRGRGETQYF; V: TRBV9; length: 15; J: TRBJ2-5; size: -; D: TRBD1
DNA: TGCAGCTCCCAAGCAGGGCCTGGCTACACCTTC; CDR3: CSSQAGPGYTF; V: TRBV29-1; length: 11; J: TRBJ1-2; size: -; D: -
DNA: TGCAGTGCTTCTCAAGAGACCCAGTACTTC; CDR3: CSASQETQYF; V: TRBV20-1; length: 10; J: TRBJ2-5; size: -; D: -
DNA: TGTGCCAGCAGCTTAGGAGGGACAGGGGTTGAGCAGTACTTC; CDR3: CASSLGGTGVEQYF; V: TRBV7-6; length: 14; J: TRBJ2-7; size: -; D: TRBD1
DNA: TGTGCTAGTGGCCCCACAGGGAACTCTGGAAACACCATATATTTT; CDR3: CASGPTGNSGNTIYF; V: TRBV12-5; length: 15; J: TRBJ1-3; size: -; D: -
DNA: TGTGCCAGCTCACCACCGAGACAGGGGGCGGTATTCAATGAGCAGTTCTTC; CDR3: CASSPPRQGAVFNEQFF; V: TRBV18; length: 17; J: TRBJ2-1; size: -; D: TRBD1
DNA: TGTGCCAGCTCTCCGGACAGGGGAATCGGGGAGCTGTTTTTT; CDR3: CASSPDRGIGELFF; V: TRBV18; length: 14; J: TRBJ2-2; size: -; D: TRBD1
DNA: TGTGCCAGCAGCTCGGGACTAGCGGGGGCATTAGGCGAGCAGTACTTC; CDR3: CASSSGLAGALGEQYF; V: TRBV7-2; length: 16; J: TRBJ2-7; size: few; D: TRBD2
DNA: TGTGCCAGCAGTTTATATTTTTCGGTGGGCAGGCCGAACACCGGGGAGCTGTTTTTT; CDR3: CASSLYFSVGRPNTGELFF; V: TRBV28; length: 19; J: TRBJ2-2; size: -; D: -
DNA: TGTGCCAGCAGTGGGGGGGTGTGGGAGACCCAGTACTTC; CDR3: CASSGGVWETQYF; V: TRBV2; length: 13; J: TRBJ2-5; size: -; D: -
DNA: TGCGCCAGCAGCTTGCAGGTGCTTAGCACTGAAGCTTTCTTT; CDR3: CASSLQVLSTEAFF; V: TRBV5-1; length: 14; J: TRBJ1-1; size: -; D: -
DNA: TGTGCCAGCATCCTAAACAGGGGGTTCGGCGAGCAGTACTTC; CDR3: CASILNRGFGEQYF; V: TRBV11-2; length: 14; J: TRBJ2-7; size: once; D: TRBD1
DNA: TGTGCCTGGGGGCGCCGGGGGTGGGAGACCCAGTACTTC; CDR3: CAWGRRGWETQYF; V: TRBV30; length: 13; J: TRBJ2-5; size: -; D: -
DNA: TGTGCCAGCAGCGACCGACTTGCTACGCCCCGATTCTATGGCTACACCTTC; CDR3: CASSDRLATPRFYGYTF; V: TRBV9; length: 17; J: TRBJ1-2; size: -; D: -
DNA: TGCAGCGTTCGCCAGGACAGGGGTCCGTATGGCTACACCTTC; CDR3: CSVRQDRGPYGYTF; V: TRBV29-1; length: 14; J: TRBJ1-2; size: -; D: TRBD1
DNA: TGTGCCAGCAGCTTAGTACCATGGGACAGTAACTATGGCTACACCTTC; CDR3: CASSLVPWDSNYGYTF; V: TRBV7-2; length: 16; J: TRBJ1-2; size: -; D: TRBD1
DNA: TGCGCCAGCAGCTCCCGGAGATTTTCAGAGACCCAGTACTTC; CDR3: CASSSRRFSETQYF; V: TRBV5-1; length: 14; J: TRBJ2-5; size: -; D: -
DNA: TGCGCCAGCAGCCAAGGGCAGGGGGTAGTAAACACCATATATTTT; CDR3: CASSQGQGVVNTIYF; V: TRBV4-1; length: 15; J: TRBJ1-3; size: -; D: TRBD1
DNA: TGTGCCAGCAGCTTGGGGAGGGTCGACCAGCCCCAGCATTTT; CDR3: CASSLGRVDQPQHF; V: TRBV5-6; length: 14; J: TRBJ1-5; size: -; D: -
DNA: TGTGCCAGCAGTTTCAGGGGGCAAGATAATTCACCCCTCCACTTT; CDR3: CASSFRGQDNSPLHF; V: TRBV28; length: 15; J: TRBJ1-6; size: few; D: TRBD1
DNA: TGCGCCAGCAGTGCTGGACAGGGAAGGGAGGGCACAGATACGCAGTATTTT; CDR3: CASSAGQGREGTDTQYF; V: TRBV10-1; length: 17; J: TRBJ2-3; size: -; D: TRBD1
DNA: TGTGCCAGCAGGCTCCGAGAATATAGCAATCAGCCCCAGCATTTT; CDR3: CASRLREYSNQPQHF; V: TRBV6-5; length: 15; J: TRBJ1-5; size: few; D: -
DNA: TGTGCCATCGGGGACAGGGATAGCAATCAGCCCCAGCATTTT; CDR3: CAIGDRDSNQPQHF; V: TRBV10-3; length: 14; J: TRBJ1-5; size: -; D: TRBD1
DNA: TGTGCCAGCAGCTCACTAGCGATCAAGACCCAGTACTTC; CDR3: CASSSLAIKTQYF; V: TRBV5-4; length: 13; J: TRBJ2-5; size: -; D: TRBD2
DNA: TGTGCCAGCAGCTTTCAGGAACACCCCGGGAACCAGCATTTT; CDR3: CASSFQEHPGNQHF; V: TRBV5-6; length: 14; J: TRBJ1-5; size: -; D: -
DNA: TGTGCCTGGAGCTCCTCCGACAGGGGTTTATCTGTGACTGAAGCTTTCTTT; CDR3: CAWSSSDRGLSVTEAFF; V: TRBV30; length: 17; J: TRBJ1-1; size: -; D: TRBD1
DNA: TGTGCCAGCAGTGTTCGAGAGAGCTCCTACGAGCAGTACTTC; CDR3: CASSVRESSYEQYF; V: TRBV2; length: 14; J: TRBJ2-7; size: -; D: -
DNA: TGCGCCAGCAGCCTGCGGACAGAGCTTAACACTGAAGCTTTCTTT; CDR3: CASSLRTELNTEAFF; V: TRBV4-1; length: 15; J: TRBJ1-1; size: once; D: -
DNA: TGTGCCAGCACCTCCGGGGGGCGCGAGACTGAAGCTTTCTTT; CDR3: CASTSGGRETEAFF; V: TRBV6-5; length: 14; J: TRBJ1-1; size: -; D: -
DNA: TGTGCCAGCAGCTTAGAGACAGGGGGCCTCTACGAGCAGTACTTC; CDR3: CASSLETGGLYEQYF; V: TRBV7-8; length: 15; J: TRBJ2-7; size: -; D: TRBD1
DNA: TGTGCCATCAGTGAGGACCACGGGTCCCGAGCACCCCTCCACTTT; CDR3: CAISEDHGSRAPLHF; V: TRBV10-3; length: 15; J: TRBJ1-6; size: -; D: -
DNA: TGTGTCAGAAGCTTAGCCTACCAGGGGGACCGATTCTCTGGGGCCAACGTCCTGACTTTC; CDR3: CVRSLAYQGDRFSGANVLTF; V: TRBV7-5; length: 20; J: TRBJ2-6; size: -; D: -
DNA: TGTGCCAGCAGCCCTCGGACAGGGGGCTTCACTGAAGCTTTCTTT; CDR3: CASSPRTGGFTEAFF; V: TRBV25-1; length: 15; J: TRBJ1-1; size: -; D: TRBD1
DNA: TGTGCCAGCAGCTTGGGACAGGGAAACACTGAAGCTTTCTTT; CDR3: CASSLGQGNTEAFF; V: TRBV11-2; length: 14; J: TRBJ1-1; size: few; D: TRBD1
DNA: TGTTCCAGCAGCTCGGACAGCAGGCAGCAGTACTTC; CDR3: CSSSSDSRQQYF; V: TRBV7-9; length: 12; J: TRBJ2-7; size: -; D: -
DNA: TGTGCCAGCAGTCCCGCTAGCACCGGGGAGCTGTTTTTT; CDR3: CASSPASTGELFF; V: TRBV27; length: 13; J: TRBJ2-2; size: -; D: -
DNA: TGCGCCAGCAGCAACAGGGTCGTGGATGAGCAGTTCTTC; CDR3: CASSNRVVDEQFF; V: TRBV5-1; length: 13; J: TRBJ2-1; size: -; D: -
DNA: TGTGCCAGCAGCAAAGACAGGGGCGCCTGGAACAATGAGCAGTTCTTC; CDR3: CASSKDRGAWNNEQFF; V: TRBV5-6; length: 16; J: TRBJ2-1; size: -; D: TRBD1
DNA: TGTGCCAGTAGTATAGCGGGAAGCTATGGCTACACCTTC; CDR3: CASSIAGSYGYTF; V: TRBV19; length: 13; J: TRBJ1-2; size: -; D: -
DNA: TGTGCCAGCAGCTTAGGACTGTGGAACACTGAAGCTTTCTTT; CDR3: CASSLGLWNTEAFF; V: TRBV7-9; length: 14; J: TRBJ1-1; size: -; D: -
DNA: TGTGCCAGCAGACTAGCGGGGGGTTTTAGCACAGATACGCAGTATTTT; CDR3: CASRLAGGFSTDTQYF; V: TRBV2; length: 16; J: TRBJ2-3; size: -; D: TRBD2
DNA: TGTGCCAGCAGCCTGCTCCCCGGGACAGGGGAATCCTACGAGCAGTACTTC; CDR3: CASSLLPGTGESYEQYF; V: TRBV11-2; length: 17; J: TRBJ2-7; size: -; D: TRBD1
DNA: TGCGCCAGCAGCTTGGATGGAGACGGCAATCAGCCCCAGCATTTT; CDR3: CASSLDGDGNQPQHF; V: TRBV5-1; length: 15; J: TRBJ1-5; size: -; D: -
DNA: TGTGCCAGTAGTGAGTTTTCCATTAATTCACCCCTCCACTTT; CDR3: CASSEFSINSPLHF; V: TRBV19; length: 14; J: TRBJ1-6; size: -; D: -